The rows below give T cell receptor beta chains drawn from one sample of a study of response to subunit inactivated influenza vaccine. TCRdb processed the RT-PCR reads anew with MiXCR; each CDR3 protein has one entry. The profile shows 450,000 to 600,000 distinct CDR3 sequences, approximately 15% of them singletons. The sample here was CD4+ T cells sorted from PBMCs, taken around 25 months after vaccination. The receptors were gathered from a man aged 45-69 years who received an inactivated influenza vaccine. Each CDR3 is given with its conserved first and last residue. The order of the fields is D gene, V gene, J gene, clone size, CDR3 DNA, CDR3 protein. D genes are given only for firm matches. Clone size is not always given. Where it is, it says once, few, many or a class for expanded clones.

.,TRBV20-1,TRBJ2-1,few,TGCAGTGCTAGAGATGGGGGCAGCCAAAACAATGAGCAGTTCTTC,CSARDGGSQNNEQFF
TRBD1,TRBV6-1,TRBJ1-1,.,TGTGCCAGCAGCCACACGGACAGGGGTAATACTGAAGCTTTCTTT,CASSHTDRGNTEAFF
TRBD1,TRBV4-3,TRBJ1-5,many,TGCGCCAGCAGCCGGACAGGGAATCAGCCCCAGCATTTT,CASSRTGNQPQHF
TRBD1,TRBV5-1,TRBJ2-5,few,TGCGCCAGCAGTGGACAGGGGAACAAAGAGACCCAGTACTTC,CASSGQGNKETQYF
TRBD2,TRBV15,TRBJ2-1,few,TGTGCCACCAGCAGAGAACGGGGGGGCCGCGAGCAGTTCTTC,CATSRERGGREQFF
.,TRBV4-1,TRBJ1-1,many,TGCGCCAGCAGCCAAGGGGGGGGACGGAGGACTGAAGCTTTCTTT,CASSQGGGRRTEAFF
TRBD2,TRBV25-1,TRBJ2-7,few,TGTGCCACCTCCAGGGCTAGCGGGAACTACGAGCAGTACTTC,CATSRASGNYEQYF
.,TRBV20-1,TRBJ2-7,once,TGCAGTGCATATAAACCCCGGATAGGGTCTTTAGAGCAGTACTTC,CSAYKPRIGSLEQYF
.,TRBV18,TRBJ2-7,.,TGTGCCAGCTCACCCAACACGGGGGTCTACGAGCAGTACTTC,CASSPNTGVYEQYF
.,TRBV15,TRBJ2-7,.,TGTGCCACCAGCAGAGATTTGGGGCCCTACGAGCAGTACTTC,CATSRDLGPYEQYF
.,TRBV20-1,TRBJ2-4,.,TGCAGTGCTCGTCGGGTGGCCAAAAACATTCAGTACTTC,CSARRVAKNIQYF
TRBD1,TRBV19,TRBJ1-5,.,TGTGCCAGTAGTTGGGGCAGGGGGCCCAATCAGCCCCAGCATTTT,CASSWGRGPNQPQHF
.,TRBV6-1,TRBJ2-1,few,TGTGCCAGCACACATAGCCCCCCATCTTACAATGAGCAGTTCTTC,CASTHSPPSYNEQFF
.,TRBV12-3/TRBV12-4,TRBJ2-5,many,TGTGCCAGCAGTTTGAGTGGGGGCGGCCAAGAGACCCAGTACTTC,CASSLSGGGQETQYF
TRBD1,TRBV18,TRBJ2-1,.,TGTGCCAGCTCCTCAGGGGGCTTTAGCTCCTACAATGAGCAGTTCTTC,CASSSGGFSSYNEQFF
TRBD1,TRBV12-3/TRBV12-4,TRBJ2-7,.,TGTGCCAGCAGCCCGGACAGGTCGAGCTCCTACGAGCAGTACTTC,CASSPDRSSSYEQYF
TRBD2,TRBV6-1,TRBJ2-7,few,TGTGCCGCGGGAGGGCCCAGGACGGGCTACGAGCAGTACTTC,CAAGGPRTGYEQYF
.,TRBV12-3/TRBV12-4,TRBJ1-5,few,TGTGCCAGCACACTACAGGGTTCGGGCAATCAGCCCCAGCATTTT,CASTLQGSGNQPQHF
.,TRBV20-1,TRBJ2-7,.,TGCAGTGCTAGTGGGGGACGGTATTCCTACGAGCAGTACTTC,CSASGGRYSYEQYF
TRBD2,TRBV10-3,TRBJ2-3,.,TGTGCCATCAGGATGACTAGCAGCACAGATACGCAGTATTTT,CAIRMTSSTDTQYF
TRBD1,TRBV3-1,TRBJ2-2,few,TGTGCCAGCAGCCAATGGGACAGCACCGGGGAGCTGTTTTTT,CASSQWDSTGELFF
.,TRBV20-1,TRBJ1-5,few,TGCAGTGCTAGATCAGGGGCAGGACAGCCCCAGCATTTT,CSARSGAGQPQHF
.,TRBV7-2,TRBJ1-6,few,TGTGCCAGCAGCCCACGGACCGGGGAAAATTCACCCCTCCACTTT,CASSPRTGENSPLHF
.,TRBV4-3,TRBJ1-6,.,TGCGCCAGCAGCCAAGTTACAGGGAGGAGTTCACCCCTCCACTTT,CASSQVTGRSSPLHF
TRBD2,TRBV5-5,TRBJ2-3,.,TGTGCCAGCAGCACATCGGGACTAGCGTCAGATACGCAGTATTTT,CASSTSGLASDTQYF
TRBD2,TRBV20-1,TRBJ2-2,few,TGCAGTGCTAGGGCGGGGGTGGCCGGGGAGCTGTTTTTT,CSARAGVAGELFF
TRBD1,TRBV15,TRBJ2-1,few,TGTGCCACCAGCAGCCCCGGGACAGGCTACAATGAGCAGTTCTTC,CATSSPGTGYNEQFF
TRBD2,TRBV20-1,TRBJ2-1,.,TGCAGTGCTAGCCGGGACTACAACAATGAGCAGTTCTTC,CSASRDYNNEQFF
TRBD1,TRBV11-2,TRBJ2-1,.,TGTGCCAGCAGCTTAGCTTGGGACAGTATTAATGAGCAGTTCTTC,CASSLAWDSINEQFF
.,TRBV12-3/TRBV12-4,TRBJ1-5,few,TGTGCCAGCAGTTCGCTTGACGGATATCAGCCCCAGCATTTT,CASSSLDGYQPQHF
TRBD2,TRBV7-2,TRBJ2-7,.,TGTGCCAGCAGCTTAGAAGCGGGGACCTACGAGCAGTACTTC,CASSLEAGTYEQYF
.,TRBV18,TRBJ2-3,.,TGTGCCAGCTCAGCGGACAGTCGAAAGGATACGCAGTATTTT,CASSADSRKDTQYF
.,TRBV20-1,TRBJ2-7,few,TGCAGTGCGACGACTAGGCCCTACGAGCAGTACTTC,CSATTRPYEQYF
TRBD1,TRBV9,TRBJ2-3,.,TGTGCCAGCAGCCGTACAGGGGCAAGCACAGATACGCAGTATTTT,CASSRTGASTDTQYF
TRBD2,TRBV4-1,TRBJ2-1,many,TGCGCCAGCAGCACTAGCGGGAGCTACAATGAGCAGTTCTTC,CASSTSGSYNEQFF
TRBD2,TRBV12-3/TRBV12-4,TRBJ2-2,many,TGTGCCAGCACCAGGACTAGCGTCAGCACCGGGGAGCTGTTTTTT,CASTRTSVSTGELFF
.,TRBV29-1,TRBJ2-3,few,TGCAGCGTTGGTTTCGGGCGGGGCACAGATACGCAGTATTTT,CSVGFGRGTDTQYF